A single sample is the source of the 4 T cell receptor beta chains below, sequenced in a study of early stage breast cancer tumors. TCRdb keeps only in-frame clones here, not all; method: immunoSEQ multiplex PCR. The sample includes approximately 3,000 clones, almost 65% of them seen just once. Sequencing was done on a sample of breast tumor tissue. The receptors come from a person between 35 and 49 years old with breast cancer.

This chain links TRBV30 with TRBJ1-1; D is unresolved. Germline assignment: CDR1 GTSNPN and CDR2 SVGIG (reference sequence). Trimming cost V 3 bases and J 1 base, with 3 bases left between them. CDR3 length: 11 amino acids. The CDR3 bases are TGTGCCTGGAGGGAGAACACTGAAGCTTTCTTT. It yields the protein CAWRENTEAFF.

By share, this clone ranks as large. This chain's CDR3 is CASSETGLAGNNEQFF. In nucleotides, the CDR3 is TGTGCCAGCAGTGAGACCGGACTAGCGGGCAACAATGAGCAGTTCTTC. V gene TRBV6-4 combines with J gene TRBJ2-1, with TRBD2 matching 11 bases. J lost 5 bases, V lost 3 bases, and 6 bases had no gene match. Germline lookup yields CDR1 MRHNA and CDR2 SNTAGT. This CDR3 is 16 amino acids long.

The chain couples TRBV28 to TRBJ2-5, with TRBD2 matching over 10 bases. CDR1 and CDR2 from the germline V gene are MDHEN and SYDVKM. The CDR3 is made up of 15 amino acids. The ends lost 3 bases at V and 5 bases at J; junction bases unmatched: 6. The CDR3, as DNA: TGTGCCAGCAGTTTCCTAGCGGGAGTAGTCGAGACCCAGTACTTC. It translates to CASSFLAGVVETQYF.

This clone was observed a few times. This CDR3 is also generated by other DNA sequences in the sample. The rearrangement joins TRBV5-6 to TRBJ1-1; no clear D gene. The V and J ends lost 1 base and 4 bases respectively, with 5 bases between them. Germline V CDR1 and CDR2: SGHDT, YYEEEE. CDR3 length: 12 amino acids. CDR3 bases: TGTGCCAGCAGCTTGCGGGGCACTGAAGCTTTCTTT. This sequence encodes CASSLRGTEAFF.